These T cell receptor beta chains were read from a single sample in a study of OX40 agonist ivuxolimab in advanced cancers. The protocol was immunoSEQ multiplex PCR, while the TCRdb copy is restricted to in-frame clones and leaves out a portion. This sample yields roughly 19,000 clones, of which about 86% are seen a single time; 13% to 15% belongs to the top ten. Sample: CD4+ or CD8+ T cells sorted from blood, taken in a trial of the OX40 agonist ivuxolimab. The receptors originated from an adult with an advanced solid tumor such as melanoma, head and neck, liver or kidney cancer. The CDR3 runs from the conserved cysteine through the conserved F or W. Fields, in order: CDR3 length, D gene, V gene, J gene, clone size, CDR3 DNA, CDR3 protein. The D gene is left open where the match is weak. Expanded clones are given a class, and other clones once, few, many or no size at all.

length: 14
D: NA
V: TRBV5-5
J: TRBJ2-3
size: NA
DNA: TGTGCCAGCGCGGGTTTAGGGGGGGCCGATACGCAGTATTTT
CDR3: CASAGLGGADTQYF

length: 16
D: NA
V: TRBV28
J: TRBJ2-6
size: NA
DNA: TGTGCCAGCAGTAATAGGGGAAACTCTGGGGCCAACGTCCTGACTTTC
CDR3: CASSNRGNSGANVLTF

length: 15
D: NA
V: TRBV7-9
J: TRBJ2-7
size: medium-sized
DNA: TGTGCCAGCAGCTTAAATGGAGGGGACGGGGACGAGCAGTACTTC
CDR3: CASSLNGGDGDEQYF

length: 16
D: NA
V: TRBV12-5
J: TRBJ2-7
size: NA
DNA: TGTGCTAGTGGTTTTTCACCCGCGGAGGGGTACGTTGAGCAGTACTTC
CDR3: CASGFSPAEGYVEQYF

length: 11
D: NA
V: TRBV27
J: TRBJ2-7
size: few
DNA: TGTGCCAGCAGTTCCTCCCTCGAGCAGTACTTC
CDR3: CASSSSLEQYF

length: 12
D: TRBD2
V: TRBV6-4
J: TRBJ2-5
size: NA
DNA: TGTGCCAGCACTAGCGGGAGAATGGCCCAGTACTTC
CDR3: CASTSGRMAQYF

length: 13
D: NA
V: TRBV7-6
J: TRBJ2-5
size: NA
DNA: TGTGCCAGCAGCTTAAGGGGCCTGGAGACCCAGTACTTC
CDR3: CASSLRGLETQYF

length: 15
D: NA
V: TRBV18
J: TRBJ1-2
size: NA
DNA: TGTGCCAGCTCACCGGAGGGGAATACTAACTATGGCTACACCTTC
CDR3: CASSPEGNTNYGYTF

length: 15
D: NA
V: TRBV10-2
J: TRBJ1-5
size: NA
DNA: TGCGCCAGCACTGCGGGAGGCAAGGGCAATCAGCCCCAGCATTTT
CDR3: CASTAGGKGNQPQHF

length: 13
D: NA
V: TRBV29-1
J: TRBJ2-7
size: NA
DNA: TGCAGCGTTGGGGTACGGGGGCCCTACGAGCAGTACTTC
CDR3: CSVGVRGPYEQYF

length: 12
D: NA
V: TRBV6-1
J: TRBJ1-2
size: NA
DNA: TGTGCCAGCAGTCGCGGGACGGCTGGCTACACCTTC
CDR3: CASSRGTAGYTF

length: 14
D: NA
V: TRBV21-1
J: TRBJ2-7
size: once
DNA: TGTGCCAGCAGCAAACGACAGGTCCTCTACGAGCAGTACTTC
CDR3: CASSKRQVLYEQYF

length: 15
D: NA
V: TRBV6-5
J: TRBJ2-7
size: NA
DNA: TGTGCCAGCACCCCCTTGAGCAGGGTGTCGTCCGAGCAGTACTTC
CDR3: CASTPLSRVSSEQYF

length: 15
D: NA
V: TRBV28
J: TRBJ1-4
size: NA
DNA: TGTGCCAGCAGTATTGACGGAACAACTAATGAAAAACTGTTTTTT
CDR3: CASSIDGTTNEKLFF